This T cell receptor (beta chain) came from a study of Ad26.COV2.S vaccination and SARS-CoV-2 variants. TCRdb's table, derived via immunoSEQ multiplex PCR, lists solely in-frame clones and lacks some. This sample has 350,000 to 450,000 clones, with about nine tenths found just once. Treatment reported: 15 to 20 received Ad26.COV2.S at low or high dose, single or two shots; about 5 received placebo; per-sample allocation not given. Day 63 after the first vaccine or placebo injection was the time point for sampling. An Ad26 vector that expressed Wuhan-strain SARS-CoV-2 spike constituted the vaccine. This CDR3 spans 16 amino acids. CDR1 SGHTA and CDR2 FQGNSA come from the germline V gene. V dropped 2 bases and J dropped 1 base, with 11 bases sitting between them.

The sequences come from peripheral blood, collected in a trial of Ad26.COV2.S vaccine versus placebo. The rearrangement uses TRBV7-2 and TRBJ2-2; D is uncertain. This receptor was obtained from a person between 18 and 60 years old who received the Ad26.COV2.S COVID-19 vaccine or a placebo. In DNA, the CDR3 is TGTGCCAGCAGCTTACAGTCCCCCTTGAACACCGGGGAGCTGTTTTTT. Amino acids: CASSLQSPLNTGELFF.